These T cell receptor beta chains were read from a single sample in a study of neoadjuvant anti-PD-1 for oral cavity cancer. Here immunoSEQ multiplex PCR was the method, and the copy in TCRdb shows in-frame clones only, minus some. This table holds approximately 15,000 clones, 72% found once. The source was PBMCs, collected before nivolumab (anti-PD-1) treatment. The receptors here all came from a person aged 40 to 85 with oral cavity squamous cell carcinoma. Each CDR3 is given with its conserved first and last residue. Expanded clones are given a class, and other clones once, few, many or no size at all.

>.|TRBV7-9|TRBJ2-1
CASSLALAPYNEQFF
>.|TRBV4-1|TRBJ1-2
CASSQVQGVSTF
>.|TRBV6-1|TRBJ2-3
CASGSGGVSTDTQYF
>few|TRBV11-2|TRBJ1-2
CASRSPLTPTSGYGYTF
>few|TRBV7-8|TRBJ1-5
CASSSGHNQPQHF
>.|TRBV7-8|TRBJ2-1
CASSPSYRGSSYNEQFF
>.|TRBV30|TRBJ1-4
CAWRDPGKLFF
>.|TRBV11-2|TRBJ1-4
CASSPGGLGEKLFF
>few|TRBV29-1|TRBJ2-2
CSVTGAIGELFF
>.|TRBV2|TRBJ2-4
CASTSFKNIQYF
>.|TRBV7-9|TRBJ2-1
CASISAGGPLNEQFF
>once|TRBV6-6|TRBJ1-5
CASSQGNQPQHF
>few|TRBV4-2|TRBJ1-2
CASSQDLYGREHGYTF
>.|TRBV29-1|TRBJ2-1
CSATVAQGGEQFF
>.|TRBV30|TRBJ2-2
CAWSPFSGQLVPHLNTGELFF
>.|TRBV4-1|TRBJ2-3
CASSQILARDTQYF
>.|TRBV5-6|TRBJ2-7
CASSLGRNYEQYF
>.|TRBV5-5|TRBJ2-3
CASSLVGQGVTDTQYF
>.|TRBV7-9|TRBJ1-2
CASSGWREGYGYTF
>.|TRBV2|TRBJ2-5
CASSRLAGDAKTQYF
>few|TRBV6-1|TRBJ1-1
CASSQLISMNTEAFF
>.|TRBV6-7|TRBJ2-4
CASSYGIAKNIQYF
>.|TRBV7-9|TRBJ1-2
CASSRRTGGKGSYGYTF
>.|TRBV11-2|TRBJ1-1
CASSPMTGKNTEAFF
>.|TRBV19|TRBJ1-2
CASSIDRIGNYGYTF
>.|TRBV5-1|TRBJ2-1
CASSPYNLDSSYNEQFF
>.|TRBV7-6|TRBJ2-6
CASSPSGTRVKGANVLTF
>.|TRBV9|TRBJ2-3
CASSVGTGRTDTQYF
>.|TRBV27|TRBJ1-2
CASSSTGLRMSNYGYTF
>.|TRBV27|TRBJ2-7
CASISTRGGEQYF
>.|TRBV2|TRBJ2-4
CAILEVGKNIQYF
>.|TRBV9|TRBJ2-3
CASSVDQRLTDTQYF
>.|TRBV5-1|TRBJ2-3
CASSLGTSGGPVSTDTQYF
>.|TRBV14|TRBJ1-2
CASSHRGNYGYTF
>once|TRBV19|TRBJ1-4
CASSQWGEEKLFF
>.|TRBV1|TRBJ1-1
CTSSHHPRRVNTEAFF
>.|TRBV7-9|TRBJ1-4
CASRGQGEAEKLFF
>few|TRBV28|TRBJ1-2
CASSTGKGLLLGANYGYTF
>once|TRBV7-9|TRBJ1-1
CASSLRTATEAFF
>.|TRBV5-1|TRBJ1-2
CASSFLDRFYGYTF
>.|TRBV9|TRBJ2-1
CASSPPSRGGGRGEQFF
>once|TRBV11-2|TRBJ2-2
CASSLGWTWRPTGELFF
>.|TRBV28|TRBJ2-7
CASSPGPGEQYF
>.|TRBV30|TRBJ2-2
CAWSVGGQELFF
>.|TRBV5-1|TRBJ1-3
CASSLAPGVGNTIYF
>.|TRBV5-1|TRBJ2-7
CASSVAGALSYEQYF
>.|TRBV6-1|TRBJ2-1
CASSTLAGGSNEQFF